This TCR beta chain derives from a study of shared clonotypes between healthy human individuals. Turning to the study itself: Sampling drew on donors who were a couple of women and a few men aged 18 to 49.

Ten or more counts support this clone. Per the original data handling: Filtering differed for immunoSEQ, which gave only junction sequences without quality scores. Produced via immunoSEQ multiplex PCR; TCRdb's table is partial and in-frame only. V, J and clone size reflect that table, while D and trimming were determined from the DNA. The sample lists 75,000 to 100,000 clones, roughly 45% occurring once. The CDR3 length is 14 residues. CDR1 is GTSNPN and CDR2 is SVGIG in the germline V gene (reference sequence). V lost 4 bases and J lost 3; bases outside the gene matches: 5. This sequence was found in a woman aged 40-49 years in good health. Some clones in this sample may be carry-over from other donors' samples. The V gene is TRBV30, the J gene TRBJ2-1; 8 bases are shared with TRBD2. Sequencing was performed on PBMCs. This CDR3 is CAWTGGSYYNEQFF. The CDR3 nucleotides read TGTGCCTGGACGGGGGGGAGTTACTACAATGAGCAGTTCTTC.